Presented here are 28 T cell receptor beta chains from one specimen sequenced in a study of T cell responses to AZD1222 COVID-19 vaccine. Profiling relied on immunoSEQ multiplex PCR, and the TCRdb table lists in-frame clones only, not all of them. The repertoire holds around 84,000 clones, with 87% as singletons. The material sequenced was peripheral blood, taken on day 0 of AZD1222 vaccination. The origin of the receptors is an adult in good health.

The chain uses TRBV7-2 and TRBJ1-5; D is unclear. Looked up from germline, CDR1 is SGHTA and CDR2 is FQGNSA. Trimming left V 5 bases short and J 2 bases short, with 10 bases between. This CDR3 is built from 14 residues. The CDR3 reads CASSPAKGNQPQHF. CDR3 bases: TGTGCCAGCAGCCCCGCCAAGGGCAATCAGCCCCAGCATTTT.

The chain uses TRBV19 and TRBJ1-1; D gene uncertain. The CDR3 sequence is 14 residues long. Germline loops: CDR1 LNHDA, CDR2 SQIVND (reference sequence). Trimming removed 2 bases at V and 3 bases at J, with 10 bases between. CDR3 bases: TGTGCCAGTAGTATAAACAGTCTCGACACTGAAGCTTTCTTT. This codes for CASSINSLDTEAFF.

V and J are TRBV18 and TRBJ2-2; 10 nucleotides align to TRBD2. CDR1 is KGHSH and CDR2 is LQKENI in the germline V gene. V shed 8 bases, J shed 3 bases, and the junction held 9 bases outside the gene matches. CDR3 length: 16 residues. This chain's CDR3 is CASPPLAGVDTGELFF. DNA of the CDR3: TGTGCCAGCCCCCCCCTAGCGGGAGTTGACACCGGGGAGCTGTTTTTT.

The chain carries TRBV6-5 and TRBJ1-2, with TRBD1 matching 11 bases. Germline CDR1 MNHEY, CDR2 SVGAGI. The junction had 9 bases not matched to a gene; V was cut back by 2 bases and J by 7 bases. This CDR3 contains 16 residues. CDR3: CASSYDGQGAFSGYTF. DNA of the CDR3: TGTGCCAGCAGTTACGACGGACAGGGGGCTTTCTCTGGCTACACCTTC.

This clone has a handful of counts. The genes are TRBV7-8 and TRBJ1-5; D is ambiguous. Germline V CDR1 and CDR2: SGHVS, FQNEAQ. This CDR3 region has 13 residues. Trimming cost V 5 bases and J 7 bases, with 12 bases left between them. The CDR3 is CASSLHREQPQHF. The CDR3 region has the DNA TGTGCCAGCAGCCTCCACCGGGAGCAGCCCCAGCATTTT.

The rearrangement uses TRBV7-9 and TRBJ2-1; TRBD1 or TRBD2 may be the D gene (6 bases each). V shed 11 bases and J shed 8 bases, with 25 bases lying between them. CDR1 is SEHNR and CDR2 is FQNEAQ in the germline V gene (reference sequence). The CDR3 loop spans 15 amino acids. The CDR3 DNA sequence: TGTGCCTCCCACCTAGGGCCGACTAGGGGGGATGAGCAGTTCTTC. Residues: CASHLGPTRGDEQFF.

The chain has TRBV7-8 and TRBJ1-3, with D maybe TRBD1 (5 bases). Between the trimmed V and J ends, which lost 3 bases and 4 bases, there was a span of 13 bases. This CDR3 is 15 amino acids long. Germline V gene data show CDR1 as SGHVS and CDR2 as FQNEAQ. The chain's CDR3 is CASSFAQGRGNTIYF. As DNA, the CDR3 is TGTGCCAGCAGCTTTGCCCAGGGTAGAGGAAACACCATATATTTT.

The CDR3 nucleotides read TGTGCCAGCAGCCAAGTCGACCGGAAAAGCTCCTATAATTCACCCCTCCACTTT. Its translation is CASSQVDRKSSYNSPLHF. This sequence joins TRBV3-1 (or the pseudogene TRBV3-2) and TRBJ1-6; D not certain. The CDR3 is 18 residues long. V dropped 1 base and J dropped 0 bases, with 13 bases sitting between them. CDR1 LGHDT and CDR2 YNNKEL come from the germline V gene (reference sequence).

The rearrangement joins TRBV19 to TRBJ1-2; possibly TRBD1 for D (6 bases). Looked up from germline, CDR1 is LNHDA and CDR2 is SQIVND (reference sequence). The CDR3 is made up of 13 amino acids. Trimming took 7 bases from V and 4 from J, leaving 13 bases between them. CDR3 bases: TGTGCCAGTACCACCGGACAGATCTATGGCTACACCTTC. Its translation: CASTTGQIYGYTF.

The V gene is TRBV5-1, the J gene TRBJ1-2; 7 bases match TRBD1. CDR3 length: 15 residues. Looked up from germline, CDR1 is SGHRS and CDR2 is YFSETQ. With V trimmed by 0 bases and J by 5 bases, 7 bases remained unmatched. The CDR3 region is CASSLARGRRYGYTF. The CDR3 DNA follows: TGCGCCAGCAGCTTGGCTAGGGGGCGCCGGTATGGCTACACCTTC.

This chain joins TRBV9 and TRBJ1-1, with a tentative D call TRBD1 (5 bases). Trimming left V 4 bases short and J 3 bases short, with 19 bases between. The CDR3 has 16 amino acids. Germline CDR1 reads SGDLS; CDR2 reads YYNGEE. The DNA of the CDR3 is TGTGCCAGCAGCCCCATCTGGCCCATGGGGGACACTGAAGCTTTCTTT. It is translated as CASSPIWPMGDTEAFF.

CDR3 residues: CAWSVRDRGFHEQYF. CDR3 sequence (DNA): TGTGCCTGGAGTGTCCGGGACAGGGGGTTCCACGAGCAGTACTTC. The V call is TRBV30, the J call TRBJ2-7; 11 positions match TRBD1. The CDR3 covers 15 residues. Germline CDR1 and CDR2: GTSNPN and SVGIG (reference sequence). The V gene end was trimmed by 0 bases and the J gene end by 5 bases; junction bases not matched to a gene: 6.

The V gene is TRBV10-3, the J gene TRBJ1-1, with a weak D call TRBD1 (6 bases). This CDR3 is 16 amino acids long. The V gene's germline CDR1 is ENHRY and CDR2 SYGVKD. Trimming took 6 bases from V and 9 from J, leaving 26 bases between them. CDR3 region: CAISPWSLTNTGKAFF. The CDR3 coding sequence is TGTGCCATCAGCCCGTGGTCCCTCACTAATACAGGGAAAGCTTTCTTT.

The chain combines TRBV7-9 with TRBJ1-1; the D is unclear. The germline V gene has CDR1 SEHNR and CDR2 FQNEAQ (reference sequence). V shed 4 bases and J shed 5 bases, with 11 bases lying between them. The length of the CDR3 is 13 residues. For the CDR3, the DNA is TGTGCCAGCAGCTCGTCTTGGGTAACTGAAGCTTTCTTT. Its translation is CASSSSWVTEAFF.

The chain recombines TRBV6-5 with TRBJ1-3; D gene unclear. V gave up 2 bases and J gave up 2 bases, with 13 bases separating them. The length of the CDR3 is 16 residues. Germline loops: CDR1 MNHEY, CDR2 SVGAGI. CDR3 coding DNA: TGTGCCAGCAGTTACAGTGATGGATCGGCTGGAAACACCATATATTTT. This encodes CASSYSDGSAGNTIYF.

V gene TRBV3-1 (or the pseudogene TRBV3-2) combines with J gene TRBJ1-2; 9 positions match TRBD1. The trim removed 2 bases at V and 8 bases at J, leaving 6 bases unmatched. In germline, CDR1 is LGHDT, CDR2 YNNKEL (reference sequence). The length of the CDR3 is 14 residues. The CDR3 protein is CASSQNRGHLGYTF. Written as DNA, the CDR3 is TGTGCCAGCAGCCAAAACAGGGGGCATCTAGGCTACACCTTC.

The chain uses TRBV14 and TRBJ2-1, with TRBD2 identical over 12 bases. This CDR3 is 15 amino acids long. Germline trimming cut 5 bases from V and 8 bases from J; bases unmatched to any gene: 7. Germline V lookup: CDR1 SGHDN, CDR2 FVKESK. The CDR3 spells CASSVLAGGSYEQFF. The CDR3 DNA sequence: TGTGCCAGCAGCGTACTAGCGGGAGGAAGCTATGAGCAGTTCTTC.

This rearrangement joins TRBV2 to TRBJ1-5; D is unresolved. Germline assignment: CDR1 SNHLY and CDR2 FYNNEI. V was shortened by 2 bases and J by 9 bases, with 20 bases between the two germline ends. The length of the CDR3 is 16 residues. Written as DNA, the CDR3 is TGTGCCAGCAGTGAAATCTCCGGTGTAAGGGTTCCGCCCCAGCATTTT. It codes for CASSEISGVRVPPQHF.

The V gene is TRBV4-1, the J gene TRBJ1-4, with D unclear. The CDR3 runs 16 residues. CDR1 MGHRA and CDR2 YSYEKL come from the germline V gene. Trimming pared 0 bases from V and 4 bases from J, leaving 12 bases between. This CDR3 reads CASSQEGKRDNEKLFF. Written as DNA, the CDR3 is TGCGCCAGCAGCCAAGAGGGAAAGCGGGATAATGAAAAACTGTTTTTT.

The J gene is TRBJ1-2, the V gene TRBV19, with D hard to call. The germline gives CDR1 LNHDA, CDR2 SQIVND (reference sequence). The CDR3 covers 13 residues. Trimming removed 7 bases from V and 6 bases from J, with 15 bases in between. CDR3: CASTHGQPNGYTF. The CDR3 DNA sequence: TGTGCCAGTACCCATGGGCAGCCTAATGGCTACACCTTC.

The chain couples TRBV18 to TRBJ1-4; D is undetermined. This CDR3 is built from 15 residues. Germline V gives CDR1 KGHSH, CDR2 LQKENI. V was clipped by 1 base and J by 5 bases, with 11 bases between them. Here the CDR3 reads CASSPQAAQNEKLFF. The CDR3 bases are TGTGCCAGCTCACCACAAGCGGCGCAGAATGAAAAACTGTTTTTT. The complete variable domain, with remaining parts taken from reference TRBV18 and TRBJ1-4, reads NAGVMQNPRHLVRRRGQEARLRCSPMKGHSHVYWYRQLPEEGLKFMVYLQKENIIDESGMPKERFSAEFPKEGPSILRIQQVVRGDSAAYFCASSPQAAQNEKLFFGSGTQLSVL.

The V call is TRBV25-1, the J call TRBJ2-1, with 8 bases identical to TRBD2. Trimming cost V 8 bases and J 6 bases; bases outside gene matches: 12. Germline CDR1 MGHDK, CDR2 SYGVNS. The CDR3 covers 15 residues. DNA of the CDR3: TGTGCCAGCGCCACCACTAGCGGAGTATCCAATGAGCAGTTCTTC. Translation gives CASATTSGVSNEQFF.

The gene calls are TRBV7-2 and TRBJ2-2; TRBD1 aligns across 8 bases. Trimming cost V 6 bases and J 4 bases; bases outside gene matches: 7. This CDR3 is 15 amino acids long. From germline, CDR1 is SGHTA and CDR2 FQGNSA. CDR3 loop: CASRSGTGGTGELFF. DNA for the CDR3: TGTGCCAGCAGGTCCGGGACAGGTGGCACCGGGGAGCTGTTTTTT.

The rearrangement links TRBV2 to TRBJ1-2; a weak D match, TRBD1 (6 bases). V lost 6 bases and J lost 4, with 12 bases in between. This CDR3 contains 13 residues. Germline-derived CDR1 and CDR2 are SNHLY and FYNNEI. The CDR3 coding sequence is TGTGCCAGCAGCGAACAGGGTGCCTATGGCTACACCTTC. Protein sequence: CASSEQGAYGYTF.

This chain connects TRBV7-6 to TRBJ1-3, with D unresolved. Germline CDR1 and CDR2: SGHVS and FNYEAQ. Trimming took 0 bases from V and 4 from J, leaving 7 bases between them. The CDR3 is 14 amino acids. CDR3 nucleotide sequence: TGTGCCAGCAGCTTAGCACTCGGGGGAAACACCATATATTTT. Protein sequence: CASSLALGGNTIYF. Combining the CDR3 with reference TRBV7-6 and TRBJ1-3 gives the whole variable domain GAGVSQSPRYKVTKRGQDVALRCDPISGHVSLYWYRQALGQGPEFLTYFNYEAQQDKSGLPNDRFSAERPEGSISTLTIQRTEQRDSAMYRCASSLALGGNTIYFGEGSWLTVV.

This clone has just a few counts. The gene calls are TRBV12-3 or TRBV12-4 and TRBJ2-1; D remains unclear. V was trimmed by 2 bases and J by 7 bases, leaving 9 bases between them. The CDR3 is made up of 13 amino acids. CDR3 protein: CASSLYRANEQFF. CDR3 DNA: TGTGCCAGCAGTTTATACCGGGCTAATGAGCAGTTCTTC.

The chain employs TRBV12-3 or TRBV12-4 and TRBJ2-1; perhaps TRBD2 as D (5 bases). This CDR3 has 12 amino acids. V dropped 4 bases and J dropped 9 bases, with 10 bases sitting between them. CDR3 residues: CASSSGVGEQFF. Written as DNA, the CDR3 is TGTGCCAGCAGTTCCGGGGTCGGTGAGCAGTTCTTC.

This clone was picked up one time. This chain connects TRBV30 to TRBJ2-7, with a tentative D call TRBD1 (6 bases). The V and J ends lost 0 bases and 5 bases respectively, with 14 bases between them. Per germline, CDR1 GTSNPN and CDR2 SVGIG (reference sequence). The CDR3 runs 14 residues. The CDR3 is CAWSVLRGADEQYF. CDR3 sequence (DNA): TGTGCCTGGAGTGTCCTCAGGGGCGCAGACGAGCAGTACTTC.